The present entry profiles one T cell receptor (beta chain) with its context. V gave up 2 bases and J gave up 0 bases; unmatched junction bases: 8. Germline V gene lookup returns CDR1 SGHRS and CDR2 YFSETQ. CDR3 length equals 17 residues. This entry belongs to a study of OX40 agonist ivuxolimab in advanced cancers. Study-wide context: Patients were given ivuxolimab, an antibody that agonizes OX40 (CD134).

This table comes from immunoSEQ multiplex PCR, and its TCRdb copy is limited to in-frame clones, with some not included. The repertoire holds tens of thousands of clones, about three quarters seen once, with more than 4% in the top ten. Source: CD4+ or CD8+ T cells sorted from blood, taken in a trial of the OX40 agonist ivuxolimab. The TCR originated in an adult with an advanced solid tumor such as melanoma, head and neck, liver or kidney cancer. This chain joins TRBV5-1 and TRBJ2-7; 10 bases map to TRBD2. DNA for the CDR3: TGCGCCAGCAGCTTCCACCTTAGCGGGGGGCACTCCTACGAGCAGTACTTC. Its protein is CASSFHLSGGHSYEQYF.